Following are 15 T cell receptor beta chains from one sample sequenced in a study of cytomegalovirus exposure and HLA in healthy donors. The PCR had 60 Vbeta and 13 Jbeta primers. Only in-frame clones appear in the TCRdb table, and some are missing; sequencing was by immunoSEQ multiplex PCR. The table includes roughly 200,000 clones, around 75% detected once. Source material: PBMCs. The receptors come from a female donor in good health and CMV-seronegative.

This clone is a singleton in its sample. The rearrangement links TRBV5-1 to TRBJ2-6; TRBD1 is a possible D gene (5 bases). Trimming left V 2 bases short and J 0 bases short, with 15 bases between. The germline CDR1 and CDR2 sequences are SGHRS and YFSETQ. The CDR3 covers 18 residues. CDR3 nucleotide sequence: TGCGCCAGCAGCTTAACAGGAGATCAATACTCTGGGGCCAACGTCCTGACTTTC. Encoded protein: CASSLTGDQYSGANVLTF.

CDR3 DNA: TGTGCCAGCAGTTTACCCCCGGGACAGTTCTACGAGCAGTACTTC. This encodes CASSLPPGQFYEQYF. The chain joins TRBV28 to TRBJ2-7, with TRBD1 matching over 7 bases. The CDR3 is 15 residues long. V trimming: 2 bases; J trimming: 3 bases; junction bases outside the gene matches: 7. Germline CDR1 reads MDHEN; CDR2 reads SYDVKM. Full variable domain (rest looked up from reference TRBV28 and TRBJ2-7): DVKVTQSSRYLVKRTGEKVFLECVQDMDHENMFWYRQDPGLGLRLIYFSYDVKMKEKGDIPEGYSVSREKKERFSLILESASTNQTSMYLCASSLPPGQFYEQYFGPGTRLTVT.

The chain joins TRBV19 to TRBJ1-2; TRBD1 agrees at 9 bases. This CDR3 has 16 residues. Trimming took 6 bases from V and 4 from J; bases not matched to a gene: 12. The germline CDR1 and CDR2 sequences are LNHDA and SQIVND (reference sequence). The CDR3 coding sequence is TGTGCCAGTAGCCTTTCGTCGGACAGGGGAACCTATGGCTACACCTTC. The encoded protein is CASSLSSDRGTYGYTF.

This chain connects TRBV7-6 to TRBJ2-7; D may be TRBD1 (6 bases). Per the germline V gene, CDR1 is SGHVS and CDR2 is FNYEAQ. Trimming took off 5 bases at V and 7 bases at J, with 15 bases between the two ends. There are 13 residues in the CDR3. CDR3 sequence (DNA): TGTGCCAGCAGCGAGCGGACAGTAGGGGAGCAGTACTTC. It specifies CASSERTVGEQYF.

This clone was seen just once. V and J are TRBV29-1 and TRBJ2-1; 11 positions match TRBD2. The CDR3 runs 13 residues. V lost 7 bases, J lost 10 bases, and 9 bases stayed unmatched. Looked up from germline, CDR1 is SQVTM and CDR2 is ANQGSEA. The CDR3 region is CSATSGSSGEQFF. CDR3 bases: TGCAGCGCTACTAGCGGGAGTTCAGGGGAGCAGTTCTTC.

In the case of this clone: Different DNA sequences within this sample yield the same CDR3. The chain links TRBV5-4 to TRBJ2-7; D uncertain. V was cut by 0 bases and J by 4 bases, with 8 bases left in between. The germline gives CDR1 SGHNT, CDR2 YYREEE (reference sequence). The length of the CDR3 is 13 residues. The CDR3 coding sequence is TGTGCCAGCAGCTTGGGAGAGTTATACGAGCAGTACTTC. Its protein product is CASSLGELYEQYF.

J is TRBJ2-5 and V is TRBV30; possible D gene TRBD1, 5 bases. Germline CDR1 GTSNPN, CDR2 SVGIG (reference sequence). The CDR3 loop spans 16 amino acids. The V end lost 3 bases, the J end lost 5 bases, and 22 bases lay between the germline ends. CDR3 in DNA: TGTGCCTGGAGCGATTCCCCGCGCAGGGCCCGCGAGACCCAGTACTTC. Its protein product is CAWSDSPRRARETQYF. Using reference TRBV30 and TRBJ2-5 for the parts outside the CDR3, the full variable domain is SQTIHQWPATLVQPVGSPLSLECTVEGTSNPNLYWYRQAAGRGLQLLFYSVGIGQISSEVPQNLSASRPQDRQFILSSKKLLLSDSGFYLCAWSDSPRRARETQYFGPGTRLLVL.

This clone was found once. The V gene is TRBV2, the J gene TRBJ2-7, with 8 bases lining up with TRBD1. The junction had 5 bases not matched to a gene; V was cut back by 7 bases and J by 3 bases. This CDR3 contains 13 residues. CDR1 and CDR2 from the germline V gene are SNHLY and FYNNEI. The CDR3 here is CASKRTGIYEQYF. The CDR3 coding sequence is TGTGCCAGCAAGAGGACAGGGATCTACGAGCAGTACTTC.

The J gene is TRBJ1-1, the V gene TRBV5-4, with 8 bases identical to TRBD1. CDR1 and CDR2 (germline): SGHNT, YYREEE (reference sequence). This CDR3 has 13 residues. With 4 bases clipped from V and 9 bases from J, the junction kept 8 bases outside the gene matches. CDR3 loop: CASSPRTGLQAFF. As DNA, the CDR3 is TGTGCCAGCAGCCCGCGGACAGGGCTTCAAGCTTTCTTT.

The chain couples TRBV2 to TRBJ1-5; D not resolved. Germline loops: CDR1 SNHLY, CDR2 FYNNEI. The germline V and J ends were trimmed by 8 bases and 4 bases, with 15 bases remaining between them. This CDR3 spans 14 amino acids. Here the CDR3 reads CASQDGPGNQPQHF. The DNA of the CDR3 is TGTGCCAGCCAAGACGGTCCGGGGAATCAGCCCCAGCATTTT.

This chain joins TRBV9 and TRBJ2-2; D remains unclear. Germline values: CDR1 SGDLS, CDR2 YYNGEE. V lost 2 bases and J lost 6, with 14 bases in between. CDR3 length equals 15 residues. CDR3 region: CASSVPSQAPGELFF. The CDR3 nucleotides are TGTGCCAGCAGCGTTCCGTCGCAGGCGCCCGGGGAGCTGTTTTTT.

This sequence joins TRBV7-9 and TRBJ2-3, with D possibly matching TRBD1 (6 bases). The germline V and J ends were trimmed by 6 bases and 2 bases, with 12 bases remaining between them. Germline CDR1 SEHNR, CDR2 FQNEAQ (reference sequence). The CDR3 is 14 residues long. This CDR3 is CASSSVGATDTQYF. The CDR3 nucleotides are TGTGCCAGCAGTTCAGTGGGGGCCACAGATACGCAGTATTTT. Full variable domain (remainder filled in from reference TRBV7-9 and TRBJ2-3): DTGVSQNPRHKITKRGQNVTFRCDPISEHNRLYWYRQTLGQGPEFLTYFQNEAQLEKSRLLSDRFSAERPKGSFSTLEIQRTEQGDSAMYLCASSSVGATDTQYFGPGTRLTVL.

This chain uses TRBV5-6 with TRBJ2-1; TRBD2 might be the D (6 bases). There are 16 residues in the CDR3. V lost 2 bases and J lost 6, with 18 bases in between. Germline CDR1 and CDR2: SGHDT and YYEEEE. The CDR3 sequence: CASSFWGVGIGNEQFF. The CDR3 region has the DNA TGTGCCAGCAGCTTTTGGGGGGTGGGTATTGGCAATGAGCAGTTCTTC.

This rearrangement joins TRBV28 to TRBJ2-7; 9 nucleotides match TRBD1. The CDR3 length is 14 residues. The germline V gene has CDR1 MDHEN and CDR2 SYDVKM. V lost 2 bases to trimming and J lost 7 bases; unmatched junction nucleotides: 6. This CDR3 is CASSLPTDRGEQYF. CDR3 DNA sequence: TGTGCCAGCAGTTTACCCACAGACAGGGGGGAGCAGTACTTC.

This chain uses TRBV27 with TRBJ2-3; 7 positions match TRBD2. This CDR3 has 15 amino acids. Germline V CDR1 and CDR2: MNHEY, SMNVEV (reference sequence). Unmatched junction bases numbered 5, after V lost 3 bases and J lost 2 bases. CDR3 amino acids: CASSFLGTNTDTQYF. CDR3 coding DNA: TGTGCCAGCAGTTTCCTCGGGACTAACACAGATACGCAGTATTTT.